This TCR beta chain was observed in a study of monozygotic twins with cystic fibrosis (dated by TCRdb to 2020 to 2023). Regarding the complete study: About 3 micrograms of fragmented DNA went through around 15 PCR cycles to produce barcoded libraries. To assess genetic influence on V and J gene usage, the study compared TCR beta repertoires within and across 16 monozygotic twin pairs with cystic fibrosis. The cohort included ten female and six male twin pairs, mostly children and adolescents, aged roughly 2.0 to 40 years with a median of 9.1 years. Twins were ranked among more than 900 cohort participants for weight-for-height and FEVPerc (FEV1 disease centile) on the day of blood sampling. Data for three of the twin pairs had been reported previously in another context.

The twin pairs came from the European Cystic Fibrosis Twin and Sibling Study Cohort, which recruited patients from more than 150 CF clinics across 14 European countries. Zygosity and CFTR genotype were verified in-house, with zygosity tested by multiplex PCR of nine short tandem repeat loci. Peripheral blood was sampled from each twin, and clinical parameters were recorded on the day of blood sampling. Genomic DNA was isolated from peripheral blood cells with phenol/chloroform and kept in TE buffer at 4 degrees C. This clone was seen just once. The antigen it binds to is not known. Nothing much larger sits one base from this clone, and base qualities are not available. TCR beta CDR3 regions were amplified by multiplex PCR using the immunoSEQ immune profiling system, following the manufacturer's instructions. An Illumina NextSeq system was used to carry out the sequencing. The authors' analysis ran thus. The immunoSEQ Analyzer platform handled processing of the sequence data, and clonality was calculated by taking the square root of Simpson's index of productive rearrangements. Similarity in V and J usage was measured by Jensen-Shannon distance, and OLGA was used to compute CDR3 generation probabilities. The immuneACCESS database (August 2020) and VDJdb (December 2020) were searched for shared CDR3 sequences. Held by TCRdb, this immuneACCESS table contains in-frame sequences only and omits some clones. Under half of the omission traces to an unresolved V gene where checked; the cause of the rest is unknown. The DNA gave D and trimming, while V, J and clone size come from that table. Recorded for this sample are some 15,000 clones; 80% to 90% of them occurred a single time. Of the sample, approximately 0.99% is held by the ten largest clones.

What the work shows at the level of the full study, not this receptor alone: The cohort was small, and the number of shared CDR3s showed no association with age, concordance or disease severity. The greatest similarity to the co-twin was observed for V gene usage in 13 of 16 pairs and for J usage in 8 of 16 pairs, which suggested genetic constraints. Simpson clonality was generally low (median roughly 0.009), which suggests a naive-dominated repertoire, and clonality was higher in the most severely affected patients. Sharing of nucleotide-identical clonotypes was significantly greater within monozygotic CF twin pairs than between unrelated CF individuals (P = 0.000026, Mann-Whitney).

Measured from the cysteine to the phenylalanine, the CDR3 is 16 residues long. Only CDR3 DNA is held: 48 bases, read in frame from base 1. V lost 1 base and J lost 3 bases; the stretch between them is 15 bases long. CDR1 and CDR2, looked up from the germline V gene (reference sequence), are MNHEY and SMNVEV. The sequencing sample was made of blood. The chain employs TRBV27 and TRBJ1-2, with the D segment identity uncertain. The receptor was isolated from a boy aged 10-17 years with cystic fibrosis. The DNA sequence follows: TGTGCCAGCAGTTTATGGTCCCGCCCGGGGTACTATGGCTACACCTTC. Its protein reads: CASSLWSRPGYYGYTF.